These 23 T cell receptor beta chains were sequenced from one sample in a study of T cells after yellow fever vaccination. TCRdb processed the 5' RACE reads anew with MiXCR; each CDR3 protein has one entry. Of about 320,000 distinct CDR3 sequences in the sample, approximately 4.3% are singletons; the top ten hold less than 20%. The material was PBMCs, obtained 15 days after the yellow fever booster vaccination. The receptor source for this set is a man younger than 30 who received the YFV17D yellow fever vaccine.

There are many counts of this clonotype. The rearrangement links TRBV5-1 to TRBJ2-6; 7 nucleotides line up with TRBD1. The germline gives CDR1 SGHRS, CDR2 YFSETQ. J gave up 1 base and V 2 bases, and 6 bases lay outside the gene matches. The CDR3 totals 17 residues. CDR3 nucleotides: TGCGCCAGCAGCTTAATGGGACAGCTATCTGGGGCCAACGTCCTGACTTTC. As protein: CASSLMGQLSGANVLTF. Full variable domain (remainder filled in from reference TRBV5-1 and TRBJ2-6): KAGVTQTPRYLIKTRGQQVTLSCSPISGHRSVSWYQQTPGQGLQFLFEYFSETQRNKGNFPGRFSGRQFSNSRSEMNVSTLELGDSALYLCASSLMGQLSGANVLTFGAGSRLTVL.

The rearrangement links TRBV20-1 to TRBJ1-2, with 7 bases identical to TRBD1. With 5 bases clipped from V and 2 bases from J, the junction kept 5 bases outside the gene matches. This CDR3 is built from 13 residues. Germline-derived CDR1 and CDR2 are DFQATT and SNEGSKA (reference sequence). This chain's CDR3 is CSAGGTANYGYTF. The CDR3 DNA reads TGCAGTGCTGGCGGGACAGCGAACTATGGCTACACCTTC.

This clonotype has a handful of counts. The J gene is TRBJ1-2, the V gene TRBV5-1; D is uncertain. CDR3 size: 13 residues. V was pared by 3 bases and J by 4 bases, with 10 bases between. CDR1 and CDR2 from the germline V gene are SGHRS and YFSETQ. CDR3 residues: CASSSDPIYGYTF. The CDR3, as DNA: TGCGCCAGCAGCTCGGACCCGATCTATGGCTACACCTTC.

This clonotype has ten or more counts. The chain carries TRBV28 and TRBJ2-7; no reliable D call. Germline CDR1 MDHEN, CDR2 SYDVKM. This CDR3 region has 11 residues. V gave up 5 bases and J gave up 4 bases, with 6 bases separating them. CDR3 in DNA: TGTGCCAGCAGTATGGGGTACGAGCAGTACGTC. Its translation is CASSMGYEQYV.

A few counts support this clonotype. Here the CDR3 reads CASTHSGNTIYF. In nucleotides, the CDR3 is TGTGCCAGCACCCACTCTGGAAACACCATATATTTT. This rearrangement joins TRBV12-3 or TRBV12-4 to TRBJ1-3; no definite D call. V was pared by 7 bases and J by 0 bases, with 4 bases between. CDR3 length: 12 amino acids.

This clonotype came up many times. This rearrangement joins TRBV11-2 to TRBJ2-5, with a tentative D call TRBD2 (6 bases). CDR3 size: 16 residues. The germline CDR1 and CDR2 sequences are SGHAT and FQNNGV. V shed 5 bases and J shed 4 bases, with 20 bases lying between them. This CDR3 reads CASSDSFAGYGETQYF. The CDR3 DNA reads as TGTGCCAGCAGCGACTCATTCGCGGGGTATGGAGAGACCCAGTACTTC.

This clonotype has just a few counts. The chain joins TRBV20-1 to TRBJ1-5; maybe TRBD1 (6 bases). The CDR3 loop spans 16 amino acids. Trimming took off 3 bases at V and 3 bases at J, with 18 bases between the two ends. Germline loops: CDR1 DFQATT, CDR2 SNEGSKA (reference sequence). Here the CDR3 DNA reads TGCAGTGCTAGTCCCAGGGGCCCCAGTTTCAATCAGCCCCAGCATTTT. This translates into CSASPRGPSFNQPQHF.

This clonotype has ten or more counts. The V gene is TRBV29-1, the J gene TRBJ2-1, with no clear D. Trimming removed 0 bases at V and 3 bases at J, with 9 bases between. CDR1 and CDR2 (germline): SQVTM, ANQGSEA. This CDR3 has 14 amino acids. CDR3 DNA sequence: TGCAGCGTTGAAGATATCGGTGTCTACAATGAGCAGTTCTTC. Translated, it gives CSVEDIGVYNEQFF.

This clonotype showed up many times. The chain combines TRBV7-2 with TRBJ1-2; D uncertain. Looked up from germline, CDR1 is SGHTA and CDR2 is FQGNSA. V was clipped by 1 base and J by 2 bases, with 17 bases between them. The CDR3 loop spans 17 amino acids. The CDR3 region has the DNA TGTGCCAGCAGCTTAGTCTTACGGCGAATGGGGAACTATGGCTACACCTTC. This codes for CASSLVLRRMGNYGYTF.

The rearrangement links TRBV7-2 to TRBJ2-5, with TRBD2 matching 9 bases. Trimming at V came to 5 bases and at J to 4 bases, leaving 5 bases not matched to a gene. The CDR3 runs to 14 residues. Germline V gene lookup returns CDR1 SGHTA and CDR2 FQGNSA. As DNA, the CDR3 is TGTGCCAGCAGCCTTATAGCGGGGGCAGAGACCCAGTACTTC. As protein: CASSLIAGAETQYF.

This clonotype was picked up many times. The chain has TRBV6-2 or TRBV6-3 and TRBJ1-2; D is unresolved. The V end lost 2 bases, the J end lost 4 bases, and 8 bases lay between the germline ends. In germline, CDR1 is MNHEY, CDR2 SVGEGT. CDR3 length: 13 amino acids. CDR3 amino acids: CASSYERLYGYTF. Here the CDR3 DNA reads TGTGCCAGCAGTTACGAACGGCTCTATGGCTACACCTTC.

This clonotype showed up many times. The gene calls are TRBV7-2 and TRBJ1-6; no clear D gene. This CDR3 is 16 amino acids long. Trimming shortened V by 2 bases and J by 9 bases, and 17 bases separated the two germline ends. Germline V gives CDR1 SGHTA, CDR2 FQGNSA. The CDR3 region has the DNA TGTGCCAGCAGCTTATCCTCGATAGGGATGACTTCACCCCTCCACTTT. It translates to CASSLSSIGMTSPLHF.

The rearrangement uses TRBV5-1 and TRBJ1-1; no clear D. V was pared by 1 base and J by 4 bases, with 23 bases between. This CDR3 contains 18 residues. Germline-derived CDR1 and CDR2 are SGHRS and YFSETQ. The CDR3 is CASSLNEGPGYGSTEAFF. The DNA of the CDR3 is TGCGCCAGCAGCTTGAATGAGGGTCCGGGATACGGGAGCACTGAAGCTTTCTTT.

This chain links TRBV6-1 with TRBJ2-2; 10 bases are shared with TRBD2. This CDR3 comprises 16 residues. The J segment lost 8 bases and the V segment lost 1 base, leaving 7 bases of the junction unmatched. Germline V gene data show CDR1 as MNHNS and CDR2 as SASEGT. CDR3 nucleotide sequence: TGTGCCAGCAGTGAAGGAGCGGGGGGGCTGAGTGGGGAGCTGTTTTTT. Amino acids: CASSEGAGGLSGELFF.

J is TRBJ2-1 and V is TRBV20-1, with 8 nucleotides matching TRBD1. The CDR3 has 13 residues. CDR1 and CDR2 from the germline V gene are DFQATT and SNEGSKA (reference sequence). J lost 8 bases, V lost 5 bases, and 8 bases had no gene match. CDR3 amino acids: CSALRGRWYEQFF. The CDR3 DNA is TGCAGTGCTCTCAGGGGGCGATGGTATGAGCAGTTCTTC.

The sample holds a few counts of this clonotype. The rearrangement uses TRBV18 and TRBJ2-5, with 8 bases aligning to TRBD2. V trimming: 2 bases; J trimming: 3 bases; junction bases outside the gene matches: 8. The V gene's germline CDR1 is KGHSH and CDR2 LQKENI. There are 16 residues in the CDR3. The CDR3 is CASSPIGGGLEETQYF. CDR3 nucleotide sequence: TGTGCCAGCTCACCAATCGGCGGGGGGCTTGAAGAGACCCAGTACTTC. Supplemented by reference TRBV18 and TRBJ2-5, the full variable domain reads NAGVMQNPRHLVRRRGQEARLRCSPMKGHSHVYWYRQLPEEGLKFMVYLQKENIIDESGMPKERFSAEFPKEGPSILRIQQVVRGDSAAYFCASSPIGGGLEETQYFGPGTRLLVL.

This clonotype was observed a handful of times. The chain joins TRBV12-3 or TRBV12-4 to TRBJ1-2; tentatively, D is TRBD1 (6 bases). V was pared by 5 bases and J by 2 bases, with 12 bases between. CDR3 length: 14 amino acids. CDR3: CASSQRTENYGYTF. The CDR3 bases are TGTGCCAGCAGTCAACGGACAGAGAACTATGGCTACACCTTC.

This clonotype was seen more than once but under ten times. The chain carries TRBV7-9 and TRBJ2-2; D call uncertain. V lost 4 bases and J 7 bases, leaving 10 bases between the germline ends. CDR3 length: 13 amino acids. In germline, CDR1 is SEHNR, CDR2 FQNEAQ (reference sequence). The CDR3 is CASSSDSGGELFF. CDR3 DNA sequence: TGTGCCAGCAGCTCGGATTCCGGCGGGGAGCTGTTTTTT.

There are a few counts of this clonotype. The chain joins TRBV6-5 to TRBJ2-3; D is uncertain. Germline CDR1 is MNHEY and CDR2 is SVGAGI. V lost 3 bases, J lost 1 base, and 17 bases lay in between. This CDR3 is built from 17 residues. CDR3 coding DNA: TGTGCCAGCAGTTATGACTCCCCCCGGACCCGCACAGATACGCAGTATTTT. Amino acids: CASSYDSPRTRTDTQYF.

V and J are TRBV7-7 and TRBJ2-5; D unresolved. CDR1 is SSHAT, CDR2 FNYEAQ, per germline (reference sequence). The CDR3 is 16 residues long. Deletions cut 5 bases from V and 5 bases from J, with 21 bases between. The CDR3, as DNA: TGTGCCAGCAGCCCATTGCAAGGACCCTTCGCGGAGACCCAGTACTTC. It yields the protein CASSPLQGPFAETQYF. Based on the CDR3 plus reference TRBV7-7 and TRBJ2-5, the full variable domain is GAGVSQSPRYKVTKRGQDVTLRCDPISSHATLYWYQQALGQGPEFLTYFNYEAQPDKSGLPSDRFSAERPEGSISTLTIQRTEQRDSAMYRCASSPLQGPFAETQYFGPGTRLLVL.

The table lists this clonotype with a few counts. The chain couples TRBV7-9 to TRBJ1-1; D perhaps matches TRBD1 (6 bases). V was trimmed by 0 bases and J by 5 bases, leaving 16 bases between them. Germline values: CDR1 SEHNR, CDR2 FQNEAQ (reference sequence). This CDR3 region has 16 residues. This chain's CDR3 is CASSLATPGARTEAFF. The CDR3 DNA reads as TGTGCCAGCAGCTTAGCAACTCCGGGGGCGAGGACTGAAGCTTTCTTT.

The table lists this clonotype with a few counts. Here the CDR3 DNA reads TGTGCCAGCAGCTACCGGACCGGGTCTATGAACACTGAAGCTTTCTTT. Protein: CASSYRTGSMNTEAFF. V gene TRBV7-9 combines with J gene TRBJ1-1; D is unresolved. V lost 4 bases, J lost 0 bases, and 15 bases lay in between. This CDR3 comprises 16 residues. Per the germline V gene, CDR1 is SEHNR and CDR2 is FQNEAQ (reference sequence).

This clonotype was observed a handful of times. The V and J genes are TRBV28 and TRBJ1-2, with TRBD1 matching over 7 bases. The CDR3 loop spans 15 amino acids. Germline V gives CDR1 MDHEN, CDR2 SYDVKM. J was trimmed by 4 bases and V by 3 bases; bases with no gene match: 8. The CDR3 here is CASSFSFRGSYGYTF. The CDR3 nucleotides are TGTGCCAGCAGTTTCTCGTTCAGGGGGAGCTATGGCTACACCTTC.